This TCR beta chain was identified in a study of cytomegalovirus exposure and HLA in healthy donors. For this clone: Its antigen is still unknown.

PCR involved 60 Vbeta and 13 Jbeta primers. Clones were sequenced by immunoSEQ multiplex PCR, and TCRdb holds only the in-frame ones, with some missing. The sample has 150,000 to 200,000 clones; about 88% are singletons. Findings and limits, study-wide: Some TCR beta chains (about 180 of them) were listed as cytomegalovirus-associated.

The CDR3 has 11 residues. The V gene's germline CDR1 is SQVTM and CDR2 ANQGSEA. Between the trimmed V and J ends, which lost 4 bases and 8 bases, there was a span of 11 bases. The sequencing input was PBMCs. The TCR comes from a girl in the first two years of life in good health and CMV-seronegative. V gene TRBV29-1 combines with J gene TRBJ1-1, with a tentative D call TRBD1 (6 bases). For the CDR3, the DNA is TGCAGCGTTGGCGGACAGATGGAAGCTTTCTTT. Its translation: CSVGGQMEAFF.